This TCR beta chain emerged from a study of blood T cell repertoires in COVID-19. Study-level background: Nucleic acid was either cDNA or gDNA, and it came from T cells, B-cell-depleted T cells, or PBMCs.

As originally analysed: Estimated nucleated cell counts came from reference gene primer amplification. Produced via immunoSEQ multiplex PCR; TCRdb's table is partial and in-frame only. The DNA gave D and trimming, while V, J and clone size come from that table. Of 200,000 to 300,000 clones listed, 87% are singletons. As to this clone: This sample also contains other DNA sequences that code for the same CDR3.

The germline V and J ends were trimmed by 2 bases and 1 base, with 5 bases remaining between them. CDR3 size: 13 residues. In germline, CDR1 is MNHEY, CDR2 SVGAGI. The TCR was taken from a woman in her thirties or forties who had recovered from COVID-19. The source material was peripheral blood. The J gene is TRBJ1-1, the V gene TRBV6-5, with TRBD1 as a possible D gene (5 bases). CDR3 residues: CASSYRGNTEAFF. The CDR3 DNA reads TGTGCCAGCAGTTACAGGGGGAACACTGAAGCTTTCTTT.